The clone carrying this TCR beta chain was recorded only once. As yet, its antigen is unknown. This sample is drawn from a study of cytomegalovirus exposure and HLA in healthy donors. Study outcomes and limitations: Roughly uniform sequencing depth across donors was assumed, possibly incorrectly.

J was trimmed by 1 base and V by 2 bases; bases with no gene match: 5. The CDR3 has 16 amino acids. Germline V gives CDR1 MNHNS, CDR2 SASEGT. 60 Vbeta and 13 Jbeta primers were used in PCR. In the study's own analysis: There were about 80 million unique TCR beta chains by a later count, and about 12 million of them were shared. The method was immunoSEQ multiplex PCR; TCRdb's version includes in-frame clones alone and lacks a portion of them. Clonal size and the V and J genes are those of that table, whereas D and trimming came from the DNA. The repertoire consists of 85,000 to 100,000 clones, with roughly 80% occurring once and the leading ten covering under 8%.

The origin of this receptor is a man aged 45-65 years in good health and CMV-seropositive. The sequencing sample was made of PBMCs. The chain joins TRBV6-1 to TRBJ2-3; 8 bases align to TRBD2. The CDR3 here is CASSESGTRGTDTQYF. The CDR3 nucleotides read TGTGCCAGCAGTGAATCTGGGACTAGAGGCACAGATACGCAGTATTTT.